Listed below are T cell receptor beta chains from one sample, sequenced in a study of cytomegalovirus exposure and HLA in healthy donors. Some clones are missing from TCRdb's copy, which holds only in-frame ones; the method was immunoSEQ multiplex PCR. The data contain some 96,000 clones, 70% to 80% of them seen just once; the ten biggest clones take up 7.7%. The sample was PBMCs. Every receptor here comes from a female donor in good health and CMV-seronegative. CDR3s include the opening cysteine and the closing phenylalanine or tryptophan. A D gene is named only where the DNA matches it firmly. Only part of the rows carry a size: once, few, many, or a class if the clone is expanded.

once,TRBV7-9,TRBD1,TRBJ1-2,TGTGCCAGCAGCTTAGAGGGACAGGGTAAGGGCTACACCTTC,CASSLEGQGKGYTF
once,TRBV19,TRBD2,TRBJ2-1,TGTGCCAGTAGTATAGGCCGGGGAGGGGCGACGCCTGGCAATGAGCAGTTCTTC,CASSIGRGGATPGNEQFF
.,TRBV11-2,TRBD2,TRBJ2-1,TGTGCCAGCAGCTTAGGACTAGCGGGGGGGGAGCAGTTCTTC,CASSLGLAGGEQFF
.,TRBV7-9,TRBD1,TRBJ2-1,TGTGCCAGCAGCCCCCCGGACAGGGGGAATGAGCAGTTCTTC,CASSPPDRGNEQFF
.,TRBV25-1,.,TRBJ1-1,TGTGCCAGCAGTGGAGACTCTTGGACGGGAAACACTGAAGCTTTCTTT,CASSGDSWTGNTEAFF
once,TRBV28,.,TRBJ2-7,TGTGCCAGCAGTACCCGCGGTCGAGGGATCGGCTACGAGCAGTACTTC,CASSTRGRGIGYEQYF
.,TRBV5-1,.,TRBJ1-1,TGCGCCAGCAGCCAAGGGGCAGGGAGGACTGAAGCTTTCTTT,CASSQGAGRTEAFF
.,TRBV4-2,TRBD2,TRBJ2-7,TGTGCCAGCAGCGCGGGACTAGCGGGAGGGCTCTTAGGCTACGAGCAGTACTTC,CASSAGLAGGLLGYEQYF
.,TRBV29-1,.,TRBJ2-2,TGCAGCGTCGGGTTCAGGAGAGGAGGCACCGGGGAGCTGTTTTTT,CSVGFRRGGTGELFF
.,TRBV6-1,.,TRBJ1-2,TGTGCCAGCAGCGACGAGGCCGGGGGTAACTATGGCTACACCTTC,CASSDEAGGNYGYTF
few,TRBV7-9,.,TRBJ2-1,TGTGCCAGCAGCTCCCTTCAACGGGGAAGCTCCTACAATGAGCAGTTCTTC,CASSSLQRGSSYNEQFF
.,TRBV4-3,.,TRBJ1-5,TGCGCCAGCAGCCAAGATCAGGGGAGCCAGCCCCAGCATTTT,CASSQDQGSQPQHF
.,TRBV7-2,.,TRBJ2-4,TGTGCCAGCAGCTTAATCCCGGTCCCCGAGGGCATTCAGTACTTC,CASSLIPVPEGIQYF
.,TRBV7-9,.,TRBJ1-1,TGTGCCAGCAGTGGGACTTCGGGTAGGGTGAACACTGAAGCTTTCTTT,CASSGTSGRVNTEAFF
.,TRBV7-3,.,TRBJ2-1,TGTGCCAGCAGCCCAACAGGTACCTACAATGAGCAGTTCTTC,CASSPTGTYNEQFF
.,TRBV2,TRBD1,TRBJ1-2,TGTGCCAGCAGTCAACCACGATCTGACAGGGGGCATGGCTACACCTTC,CASSQPRSDRGHGYTF
once,TRBV27,.,TRBJ2-2,TGTGCCAGCAGTCCCTACGACACCGGGGAGCTGTTTTTT,CASSPYDTGELFF
.,TRBV7-9,.,TRBJ2-2,TGTGCCAGCAGCTTAGTAGAAGCAGGGAAGGAGCTGTTTTTT,CASSLVEAGKELFF
.,TRBV10-3,.,TRBJ2-3,TGTGCCATCAGTCGTAGCGACGGCACAGATACGCAGTATTTT,CAISRSDGTDTQYF
few,TRBV6-1,.,TRBJ1-5,TGTGCCAGCAGTGAAGGGTACAGAAATAGTCAGCCCCAGCATTTT,CASSEGYRNSQPQHF
.,TRBV6-1,TRBD1,TRBJ2-5,TGTGCCAGCAGCTGGACAGGAGAGACCCAGTACTTC,CASSWTGETQYF
.,TRBV5-4,.,TRBJ2-1,TGTGCCAGCACCCTAGGGGACTTTCCCAATGAGCAGTTCTTC,CASTLGDFPNEQFF
few,TRBV19,TRBD2,TRBJ2-3,TGTGCCAGTAGTCCCAGCGGGGTCCTCACAGATACGCAGTATTTT,CASSPSGVLTDTQYF
.,TRBV11-1,TRBD2,TRBJ2-3,TGTGCCAGCAGCATCCTAAGCGGGAGAACTGGAGATACGCAGTATTTT,CASSILSGRTGDTQYF
once,TRBV15,.,TRBJ1-2,TGTGCCACCAGCAGGCCAGACATTCTATATGGCTACACCTTC,CATSRPDILYGYTF
.,TRBV28,.,TRBJ2-3,TGTGCCAGCAGTACCCGGACTAGCACAGATACGCAGTATTTT,CASSTRTSTDTQYF
few,TRBV7-6,.,TRBJ2-3,TGTGCCAGCAGCTTTCCGGAGGGTAGCGCCACAGATACGCAGTATTTT,CASSFPEGSATDTQYF
.,TRBV10-3,TRBD2,TRBJ2-1,TGTGCCATCAGTGACCGACTAGCGACCAATGAGCAGTTCTTC,CAISDRLATNEQFF
once,TRBV5-4,.,TRBJ1-1,TGTGCCAGCAGCTTGGGAGGGCGAAACACTGAAGCTTTCTTT,CASSLGGRNTEAFF
.,TRBV5-5,TRBD1,TRBJ1-1,TGTGCCAGCAGCTTATTGTTACCTTCCCGTGGGACAGACACTGAAGCTTTCTTT,CASSLLLPSRGTDTEAFF
.,TRBV9,TRBD2,TRBJ2-5,TGTGCCAGCAGCGTAGGACTAGCGGGAAGTGAGGCCCAGTACTTC,CASSVGLAGSEAQYF
few,TRBV11-3,TRBD2,TRBJ2-7,TGTGCCAGCAGCGCGGGGGACGGCACCTACGAGCAGTACTTC,CASSAGDGTYEQYF
once,TRBV7-9,TRBD2,TRBJ2-3,TGTGCCAGCAGCCAGCCCCCGGGAGGGAGCACAGATACGCAGTATTTT,CASSQPPGGSTDTQYF
.,TRBV10-1,.,TRBJ2-7,TGCGCCAGCAGTGAGGGGGGGGCCCCTGACTACGAGCAGTACTTC,CASSEGGAPDYEQYF
once,TRBV7-6,.,TRBJ2-7,TGTGCCAGCAGCTCGATCGGGACAAGGCAATACGAGCAGTACTTC,CASSSIGTRQYEQYF
once,TRBV5-6,.,TRBJ1-2,TGTGCCAGCAGCGCACGTCGCTCGGCGGTCGTCTATGGCTACACCTTC,CASSARRSAVVYGYTF
.,TRBV19,TRBD1,TRBJ2-3,TGTGCCAGTAGTTGGGGACAGGGAATTCCAGATACGCAGTATTTT,CASSWGQGIPDTQYF
.,TRBV5-5,TRBD1,TRBJ1-6,TGTGCCAGCAGCTTTCAACCGGGACAGGGGTTATATTCACCCCTCCACTTT,CASSFQPGQGLYSPLHF
once,TRBV28,TRBD2,TRBJ2-2,TGTGCCAGCAGCAGCGGACTAGCGGGAGGGGGGGAGCTGTTTTTT,CASSSGLAGGGELFF
few,TRBV6-1,TRBD1,TRBJ1-4,TGTGCCAGCAGTTGGACAGGGAGGGATGAAAAACTGTTTTTT,CASSWTGRDEKLFF
few,TRBV28,TRBD1,TRBJ2-5,TGTGCCAGCTATGACAGGGCCTTAGAGACCCAGTACTTC,CASYDRALETQYF
.,TRBV19,.,TRBJ2-7,TGTGCCAGTAGGGTACAGGAAAGCTCCTACGAGCAGTACTTC,CASRVQESSYEQYF
few,TRBV29-1,.,TRBJ2-2,TGCAGCGTTGAAAGAACTAGGTTGTCCGGGGAGCTGTTTTTT,CSVERTRLSGELFF
.,TRBV14,TRBD1,TRBJ2-7,TGTGCCAGCAGCCAGGGGACAGGGGACGAGCAGTACTTC,CASSQGTGDEQYF
.,TRBV5-1,.,TRBJ1-4,TGCGCCAGCAGCTTGGGGCAGGGCGCAACTAATGAAAAACTGTTTTTT,CASSLGQGATNEKLFF
once,TRBV28,TRBD1,TRBJ2-5,TGTGCCAGCAGTTTCCCAACAGGGGGAGAGACCCAGTACTTC,CASSFPTGGETQYF
once,TRBV6-6,.,TRBJ1-3,TGTGCCAGCAGTTACTCAACGGGGGCTGGAAACACCATATATTTT,CASSYSTGAGNTIYF
.,TRBV6-1,.,TRBJ2-7,TGTGCCAGCAGTTATGCAGGCTACGAGCAGTACTTC,CASSYAGYEQYF
.,TRBV11-2,.,TRBJ2-3,TGTGCCAGCAGCCTATCCCTGGCAGATACGCAGTATTTT,CASSLSLADTQYF
.,TRBV9,TRBD2,TRBJ2-1,TGTGCCAGCAGCGGAACCGCTAGCGGGGGGAGATATGAGCAGTTCTTC,CASSGTASGGRYEQFF
.,TRBV12-2,.,TRBJ1-1,TGTGCAAGTCGCCCGTCCGGGACCACAGGGGGAAGCATGAACACTGAAGCTTTCTTT,CASRPSGTTGGSMNTEAFF
.,TRBV11-2,.,TRBJ1-6,TGTGCCAGCAGCATGGACAGAATTGTTTCTTCACCCCTCCACTTT,CASSMDRIVSSPLHF